Listed below are T cell receptor beta chains from one sample, sequenced in a study of spatial heterogeneity in lung cancer. TCRdb reprocessed the 5' RACE reads with MiXCR, giving one entry per CDR3 protein. The data show tens of thousands of distinct CDR3 sequences, approximately 6.9% seen once. This material consisted of PBMCs, taken at surgery. The source is a female donor with early-stage non-small cell lung cancer. CDR3s include the opening cysteine and the closing phenylalanine or tryptophan. The order of the fields is D gene, V gene, clone size, J gene, CDR3 DNA, CDR3 protein. D genes are given only for firm matches. Size is omitted from some rows. Given values are once, few, many or a class for expanded clones.

.	TRBV6-5	.	TRBJ2-7	TGTGCCAGCAGGAAAAAACGGGATCTCACCTACGAGCAGTACTTC	CASRKKRDLTYEQYF
TRBD2	TRBV6-2/TRBV6-3	many	TRBJ2-7	TGTGCCAGCAGTCCCCTCCGGGGGGGCCATTACGAGCAGTACTTC	CASSPLRGGHYEQYF
.	TRBV9	many	TRBJ2-7	TGTGCCAGCAGCGTAGCGGGGGACAGTCCGGAGCAGTACTTC	CASSVAGDSPEQYF
TRBD1	TRBV9	few	TRBJ2-7	TGTGCCAGCAGCGTAGGTGCCGACAGGGTGTACGAGCAGTACTTC	CASSVGADRVYEQYF
.	TRBV6-2/TRBV6-3	many	TRBJ1-1	TGTGCCAGCCGCGACCTTGTTAGCCTGACTGAAGCTTTCTTT	CASRDLVSLTEAFF
.	TRBV7-2	.	TRBJ2-3	TGTGCCAGCAGCTTAGGCCGCCGCACAGATACGCAGTATTTT	CASSLGRRTDTQYF
.	TRBV4-1	.	TRBJ1-5	TGCGCCAGCAGCCAAGAGGGCAGGGGCCAGCCCCAGCATTTT	CASSQEGRGQPQHF
.	TRBV7-9	many	TRBJ2-3	TGTGCCAGCAGCCCCTCGGGGAACACAGATACGCAGTATTTT	CASSPSGNTDTQYF
.	TRBV12-3/TRBV12-4	few	TRBJ1-1	TGTGCCAGCAGTTTAGTGGCAGGGAACACTGAAGCTTTCTTT	CASSLVAGNTEAFF
TRBD1	TRBV9	.	TRBJ1-1	TGTGCCAGCAGCGAGGGACAGGGGAACGCTGAAGCTTTCTTT	CASSEGQGNAEAFF
.	TRBV5-1	many	TRBJ2-5	TGCGCCAGCAGCACCCCCGAGGGAAGAGTAGGAGAGACCCAGTACTTC	CASSTPEGRVGETQYF
.	TRBV7-8	few	TRBJ2-7	TGTGCCAGCAGCTTAAGACACCACTACGAGCAGTACTTC	CASSLRHHYEQYF
.	TRBV6-7	few	TRBJ1-2	TGTGCCAGCAGTTATTCCAGGGATTACTATGGCTACACCTTC	CASSYSRDYYGYTF
.	TRBV20-1	.	TRBJ2-7	TGCAGTGCTAGTGATAAATACGAGCAGTACTTC	CSASDKYEQYF
TRBD1	TRBV28	many	TRBJ2-7	TGTGCCAGCGGACAGGCCTACGAGCAGTACTTC	CASGQAYEQYF
TRBD1	TRBV28	many	TRBJ1-6	TGTGCCAGCAGTCATAACAGGGGACGGAGTTCACCCCTCCACTTT	CASSHNRGRSSPLHF
.	TRBV12-5	many	TRBJ2-2	TGTGCTAGTGGTTCCAGGGGAGGGCCGACCACCGGGGAGCTGTTTTTT	CASGSRGGPTTGELFF
TRBD1	TRBV7-2	many	TRBJ1-3	TGTGCCAGCAGCTCGACAGGGACCTCTGGAAACACCATATATTTT	CASSSTGTSGNTIYF
TRBD1	TRBV7-3	many	TRBJ1-2	TGTGCCAGCAGCGCCGGACAGGGGTATGGCTACACCTTC	CASSAGQGYGYTF
.	TRBV6-5	few	TRBJ2-2	TGTGCCAGCAGTTACACATATACGAACACCGGGGAGCTGTTTTTT	CASSYTYTNTGELFF
TRBD1	TRBV6-2/TRBV6-3	.	TRBJ1-1	TGTGCCAGCACCCCCGGGGCAGGGGGCACTGAAGCTTTCTTT	CASTPGAGGTEAFF
.	TRBV5-1	many	TRBJ1-5	TGCGCCAGCAGCTTCGAAGGGAGGGACAATCAGCCCCAGCATTTT	CASSFEGRDNQPQHF
.	TRBV30	few	TRBJ1-4	TGTGCCTGGAGCACAGATGATGAAAAACTGTTTTTT	CAWSTDDEKLFF
TRBD1	TRBV3-1	.	TRBJ2-1	TGTGCCAGCAGCCAAGATAGGACAGGGGGACGGTTCTTC	CASSQDRTGGRFF
.	TRBV29-1	many	TRBJ2-4	TGCAGCGCCGCCCACTTGCAGGGAGGTTCAAGAAACATTCAGTACTTC	CSAAHLQGGSRNIQYF
.	TRBV18	few	TRBJ1-3	TGTGCCAGCTCAACTGGGGGAAATGGAAACACCATATATTTT	CASSTGGNGNTIYF
.	TRBV16	many	TRBJ2-3	TGTGCCAGCAGCCAATCCTTTGTGCATACGCAGTATTTT	CASSQSFVHTQYF
TRBD1	TRBV24-1	.	TRBJ2-3	TGTGCCACCAGTGATTCCACCGGGACAGGGGATACGCAGTATTTT	CATSDSTGTGDTQYF
TRBD1	TRBV11-2	many	TRBJ2-3	TGTGCCAGCAGCTGGGACAGGGCCACAGATACGCAGTATTTT	CASSWDRATDTQYF
.	TRBV4-3	many	TRBJ1-5	TGCGCCAGCAGCCAAGATGCAGCTTATAGCAATCAGCCCCAGCATTTT	CASSQDAAYSNQPQHF
.	TRBV19	many	TRBJ2-2	TGTGCCAGTCGAGGCCCGCGGGACACCGGGGAGCTGTTTTTT	CASRGPRDTGELFF
.	TRBV12-3/TRBV12-4	.	TRBJ2-4	TGTGCCAGCAGTTCCCGGTTAGCCAAAAACATTCAGTACTTC	CASSSRLAKNIQYF
.	TRBV3-1	few	TRBJ2-7	TGTGCCAGCAGCCTCCCGGAGGAGCAGTACTTC	CASSLPEEQYF
TRBD1	TRBV29-1	many	TRBJ2-2	TGCAGCGCCCTGACAGGGCCCACCGGGGAGCTGTTTTTT	CSALTGPTGELFF
.	TRBV20-1	few	TRBJ2-7	TGCAGTTGTGCAGGAGACTACGAGCAGTACTTC	CSCAGDYEQYF
TRBD2	TRBV6-2/TRBV6-3	few	TRBJ2-3	TGTGCCAGCAGGAATAGCGGGATAAGCACAGATACGCAGTATTTT	CASRNSGISTDTQYF
.	TRBV7-3	.	TRBJ2-2	TGTGCCAGCAGCTTCGAGCCGGGTACGACCGGGGAGCTGTTTTTT	CASSFEPGTTGELFF
.	TRBV12-3/TRBV12-4	.	TRBJ1-4	TGTGCCAGCAGCCTCCCCGGAGGGACTGAAAAACTGTTTTTT	CASSLPGGTEKLFF
TRBD2	TRBV11-2	many	TRBJ2-3	TGTGCCAGCAGCCCTCGACTAGCGGGGCTCACAGATACGCAGTATTTT	CASSPRLAGLTDTQYF
.	TRBV25-1	.	TRBJ1-2	TGTGCCAGCAGTTCTATCTCCTATGGCTACACCTTC	CASSSISYGYTF
TRBD2	TRBV7-6	few	TRBJ2-5	TGTGCCAGCAGCCCCTCAGCGGGGGGGCCGGAGGAGACCCAGTACTTC	CASSPSAGGPEETQYF
.	TRBV20-1	many	TRBJ1-2	TGCAGTGCTAGAGATTTGGGGAAGACAAACTATGGCTACACCTTC	CSARDLGKTNYGYTF
TRBD1	TRBV20-1	many	TRBJ2-5	TGCAGTGCTTTAAGGACAGGGAAAGAGACCCAGTACTTC	CSALRTGKETQYF
.	TRBV10-3	many	TRBJ2-3	TGTGCCATCAGTGAAAGGGGGTTCACAGATACGCAGTATTTT	CAISERGFTDTQYF
TRBD2	TRBV7-9	.	TRBJ2-3	TGTGCCAGCAGCTTTGGGACTAGCGGGAGCACAGATACGCAGTATTTT	CASSFGTSGSTDTQYF
TRBD1	TRBV20-1	few	TRBJ1-4	TGCAGTGCACCTGACAGGGGAGAGGGCGAAAAACTGTTTTTT	CSAPDRGEGEKLFF
.	TRBV29-1	many	TRBJ1-1	TGCAGCGGGCCCCAGGGGTACACTGAAGCTTTCTTT	CSGPQGYTEAFF
TRBD2	TRBV5-1	few	TRBJ2-1	TGCGCCAGCAGCTCAATGCCTAGCGGGGGGCCATACAATGAGCAGTTCTTC	CASSSMPSGGPYNEQFF
TRBD2	TRBV12-3/TRBV12-4	many	TRBJ2-7	TGTGCCAGCAGTTTAGATTCCGGGACTACAACCTCTTGGTCCTACGAGCAGTACTTC	CASSLDSGTTTSWSYEQYF
.	TRBV7-2	many	TRBJ1-2	TGTGCCAGCAGCTTAGTTGGGGGCGGTAACTATGGCTACACCTTC	CASSLVGGGNYGYTF